This T cell receptor (beta chain) derives from a study of breast tumors, draining lymph nodes, adjacent tissues. Samples came from axillary lymph nodes draining the breast cancer. Germline V CDR1 and CDR2: SQVTM, ANQGSEA. V gave up 5 bases and J gave up 10 bases; unmatched junction bases: 9. The CDR3 extends over 13 amino acids. This clonotype occurred many times. TCRdb reprocessed the multiplex PCR reads with MiXCR, giving one entry per CDR3 protein. The table has approximately 150,000 distinct CDR3 sequences, about 34% seen once. The V call is TRBV29-1, the J call TRBJ2-1, with 9 positions matching TRBD2. The sample comprised axillary lymph node tissue. This receptor was taken from a female donor with breast cancer. Some clones in this sample may be carry-over from other donors' samples. The CDR3, as DNA: TGCAGCGTTTATAGAGCGGGGGGTGGGGAGCAGTTCTTC. As protein: CSVYRAGGGEQFF.